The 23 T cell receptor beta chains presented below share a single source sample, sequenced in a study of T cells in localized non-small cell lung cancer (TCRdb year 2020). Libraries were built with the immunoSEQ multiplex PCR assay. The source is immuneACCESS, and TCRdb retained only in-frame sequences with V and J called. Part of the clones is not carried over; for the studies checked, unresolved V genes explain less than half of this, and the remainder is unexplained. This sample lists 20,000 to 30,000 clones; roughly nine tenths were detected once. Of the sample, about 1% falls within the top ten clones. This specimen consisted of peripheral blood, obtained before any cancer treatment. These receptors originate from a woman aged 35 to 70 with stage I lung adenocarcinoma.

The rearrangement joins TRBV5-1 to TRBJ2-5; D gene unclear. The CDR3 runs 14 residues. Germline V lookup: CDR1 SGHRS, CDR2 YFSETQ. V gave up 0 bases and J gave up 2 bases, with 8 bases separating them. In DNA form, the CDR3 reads TGCGCCAGCAGCTTGGAGCATTGGCAAGAGACCCAGTACTTC. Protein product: CASSLEHWQETQYF.

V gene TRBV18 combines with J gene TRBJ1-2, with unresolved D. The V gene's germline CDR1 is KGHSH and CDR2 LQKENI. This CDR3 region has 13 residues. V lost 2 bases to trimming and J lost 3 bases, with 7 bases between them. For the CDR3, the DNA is TGTGCCAGCTCACCAATGACTGACTATGGCTACACCTTC. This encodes CASSPMTDYGYTF.

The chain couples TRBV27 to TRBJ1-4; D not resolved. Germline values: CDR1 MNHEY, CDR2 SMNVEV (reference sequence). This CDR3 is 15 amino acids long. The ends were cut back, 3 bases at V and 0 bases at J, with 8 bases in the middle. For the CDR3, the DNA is TGTGCCAGCAGTTTTGCCGGAACAACTAATGAAAAACTGTTTTTT. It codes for CASSFAGTTNEKLFF. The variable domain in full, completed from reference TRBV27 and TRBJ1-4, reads EAQVTQNPRYLITVTGKKLTVTCSQNMNHEYMSWYRQDPGLGLRQIYYSMNVEVTDKGDVPEGYKVSRKEKRNFPLILESPSPNQTSLYFCASSFAGTTNEKLFFGSGTQLSVL.

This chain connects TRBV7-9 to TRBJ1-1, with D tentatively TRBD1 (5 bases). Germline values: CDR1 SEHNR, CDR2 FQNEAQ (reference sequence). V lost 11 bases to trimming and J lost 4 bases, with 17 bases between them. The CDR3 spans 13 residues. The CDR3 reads CASGDGHSTEAFF. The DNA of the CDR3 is TGTGCCTCCGGGGACGGACATAGCACTGAAGCTTTCTTT.

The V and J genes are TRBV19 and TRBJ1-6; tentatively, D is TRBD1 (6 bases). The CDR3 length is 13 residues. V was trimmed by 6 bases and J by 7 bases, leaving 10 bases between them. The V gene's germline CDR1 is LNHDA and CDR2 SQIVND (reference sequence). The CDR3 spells CASRGAVNSPLHF. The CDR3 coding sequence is TGTGCCAGTAGGGGGGCTGTGAATTCACCCCTCCACTTT. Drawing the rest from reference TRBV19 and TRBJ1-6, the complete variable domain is DGGITQSPKYLFRKEGQNVTLSCEQNLNHDAMYWYRQDPGQGLRLIYYSQIVNDFQKGDIAEGYSVSREKKESFPLTVTSAQKNPTAFYLCASRGAVNSPLHFGNGTRLTVT.

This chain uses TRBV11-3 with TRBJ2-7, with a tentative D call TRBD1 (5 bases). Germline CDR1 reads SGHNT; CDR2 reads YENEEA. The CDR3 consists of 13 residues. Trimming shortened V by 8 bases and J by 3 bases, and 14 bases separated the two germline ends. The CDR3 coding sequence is TGTGCCAGCTATGGGCAGGGTATCTACGAGCAGTACTTC. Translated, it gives CASYGQGIYEQYF.

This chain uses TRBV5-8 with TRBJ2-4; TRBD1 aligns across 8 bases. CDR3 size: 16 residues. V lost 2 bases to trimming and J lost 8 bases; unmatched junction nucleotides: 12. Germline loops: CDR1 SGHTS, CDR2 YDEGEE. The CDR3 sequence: CASSLHDRGPGDIQYF. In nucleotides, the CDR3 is TGTGCCAGCAGCTTACACGACAGGGGCCCCGGGGACATTCAGTACTTC. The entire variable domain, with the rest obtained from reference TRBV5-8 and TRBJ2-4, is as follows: EAGVTQSPTHLIKTRGQQATLRCSPISGHTSVYWYQQALGLGLQFLLWYDEGEERNRGNFPPRFSGRQFPNYSSELNVNALELEDSALYLCASSLHDRGPGDIQYFGAGTRLSVL.

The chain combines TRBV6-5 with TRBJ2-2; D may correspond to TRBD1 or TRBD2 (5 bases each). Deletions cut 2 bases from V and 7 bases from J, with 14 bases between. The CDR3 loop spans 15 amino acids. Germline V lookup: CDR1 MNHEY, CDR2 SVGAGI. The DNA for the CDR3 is TGTGCCAGCAGTTACGAGGGGTATAGGGGCGGGGAGCTGTTTTTT. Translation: CASSYEGYRGGELFF.

The CDR3 sequence is CASSLTRGEQFF. CDR3 in DNA: TGTGCCAGCAGCTTAACTAGGGGTGAGCAGTTCTTC. This sequence joins TRBV7-3 and TRBJ2-1; perhaps TRBD1 as D (5 bases). The CDR3 is made up of 12 amino acids. In germline, CDR1 is SGHTA, CDR2 FQGTGA. The V gene lost 0 bases and the J gene lost 9 bases, with 6 bases spanning the gap.

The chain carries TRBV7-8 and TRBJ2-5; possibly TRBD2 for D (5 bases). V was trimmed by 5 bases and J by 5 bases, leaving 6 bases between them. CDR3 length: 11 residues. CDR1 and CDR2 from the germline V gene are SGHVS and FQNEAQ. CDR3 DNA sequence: TGTGCCAGCAGCCGAGGGGAGACCCAGTACTTC. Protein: CASSRGETQYF.

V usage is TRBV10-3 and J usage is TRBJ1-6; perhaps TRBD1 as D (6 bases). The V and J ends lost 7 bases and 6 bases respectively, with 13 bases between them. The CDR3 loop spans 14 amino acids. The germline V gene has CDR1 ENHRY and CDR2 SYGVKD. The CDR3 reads CAIKSTGRNSPLHF. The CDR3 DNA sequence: TGTGCCATCAAGTCGACAGGCCGTAATTCACCCCTCCACTTT.

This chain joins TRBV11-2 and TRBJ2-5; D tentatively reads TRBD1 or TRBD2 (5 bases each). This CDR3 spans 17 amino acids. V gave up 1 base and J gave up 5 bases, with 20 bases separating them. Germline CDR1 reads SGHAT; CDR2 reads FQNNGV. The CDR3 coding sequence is TGTGCCAGCAGCTTAGCGGCATTTTCCGGGACGAAGGAGACCCAGTACTTC. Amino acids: CASSLAAFSGTKETQYF.

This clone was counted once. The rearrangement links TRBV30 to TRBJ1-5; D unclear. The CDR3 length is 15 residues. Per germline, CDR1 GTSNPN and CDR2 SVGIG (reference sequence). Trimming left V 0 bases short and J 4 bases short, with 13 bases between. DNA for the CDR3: TGTGCCTGGAGTGTGGCGGGGATGGGGAATCAGCCCCAGCATTTT. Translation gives CAWSVAGMGNQPQHF. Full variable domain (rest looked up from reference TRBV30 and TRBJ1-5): SQTIHQWPATLVQPVGSPLSLECTVEGTSNPNLYWYRQAAGRGLQLLFYSVGIGQISSEVPQNLSASRPQDRQFILSSKKLLLSDSGFYLCAWSVAGMGNQPQHFGDGTRLSIL.

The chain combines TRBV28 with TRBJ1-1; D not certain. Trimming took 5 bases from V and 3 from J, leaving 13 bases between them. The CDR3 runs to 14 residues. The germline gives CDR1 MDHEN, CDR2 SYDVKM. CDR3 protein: CASSMRTAYTEAFF. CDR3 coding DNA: TGTGCCAGCAGTATGCGGACGGCCTACACTGAAGCTTTCTTT.

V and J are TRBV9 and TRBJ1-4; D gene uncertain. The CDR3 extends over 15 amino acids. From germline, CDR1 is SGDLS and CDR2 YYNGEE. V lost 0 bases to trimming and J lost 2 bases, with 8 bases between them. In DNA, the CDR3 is TGTGCCAGCAGCGTAGCGACGTATACTAATGAAAAACTGTTTTTT. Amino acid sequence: CASSVATYTNEKLFF. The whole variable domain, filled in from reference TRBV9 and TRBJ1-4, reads DSGVTQTPKHLITATGQRVTLRCSPRSGDLSVYWYQQSLDQGLQFLIQYYNGEERAKGNILERFSAQQFPDLHSELNLSSLELGDSALYFCASSVATYTNEKLFFGSGTQLSVL.

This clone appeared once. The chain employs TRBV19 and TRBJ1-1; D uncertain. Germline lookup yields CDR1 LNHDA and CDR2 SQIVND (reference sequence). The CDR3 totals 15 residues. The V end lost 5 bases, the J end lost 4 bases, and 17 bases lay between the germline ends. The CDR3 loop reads CASSPGWGYGTEAFF. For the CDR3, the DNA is TGTGCCAGTAGTCCAGGATGGGGATATGGCACTGAAGCTTTCTTT.

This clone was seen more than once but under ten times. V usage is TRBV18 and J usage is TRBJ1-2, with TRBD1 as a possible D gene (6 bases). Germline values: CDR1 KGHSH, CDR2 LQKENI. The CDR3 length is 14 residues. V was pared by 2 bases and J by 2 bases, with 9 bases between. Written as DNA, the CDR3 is TGTGCCAGCTCACCAAGGACAGACAACTATGGCTACACCTTC. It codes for CASSPRTDNYGYTF.

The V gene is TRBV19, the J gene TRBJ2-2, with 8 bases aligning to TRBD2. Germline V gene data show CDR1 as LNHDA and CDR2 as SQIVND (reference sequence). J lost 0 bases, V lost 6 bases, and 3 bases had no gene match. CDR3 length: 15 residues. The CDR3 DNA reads TGTGCCAGTAGCGGTAGCGGGGCGAACACCGGGGAGCTGTTTTTT. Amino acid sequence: CASSGSGANTGELFF.

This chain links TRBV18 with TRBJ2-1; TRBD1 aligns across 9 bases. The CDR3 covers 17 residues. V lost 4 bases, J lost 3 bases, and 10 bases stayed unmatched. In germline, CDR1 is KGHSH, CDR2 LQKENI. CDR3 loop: CASSRTGGAGYYNEQFF. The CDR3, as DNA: TGTGCCAGCTCACGAACAGGGGGCGCGGGATACTACAATGAGCAGTTCTTC.

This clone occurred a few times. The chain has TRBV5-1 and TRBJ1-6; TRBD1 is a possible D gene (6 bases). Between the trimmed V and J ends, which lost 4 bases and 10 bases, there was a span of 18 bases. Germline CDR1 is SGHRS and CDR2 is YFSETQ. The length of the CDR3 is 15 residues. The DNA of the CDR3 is TGCGCCAGCAGCAGAACAGGGTCGGGTGGATCACCCCTCCACTTT. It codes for CASSRTGSGGSPLHF.

CDR3 bases: TGTGCCATCAAGGAAGGACAGAGCACAGATACGCAGTATTTT. Protein: CAIKEGQSTDTQYF. The chain uses TRBV10-3 and TRBJ2-3; TRBD1 is a possible D gene (6 bases). CDR1 is ENHRY and CDR2 is SYGVKD in the germline V gene. The ends were cut back, 7 bases at V and 0 bases at J, with 11 bases in the middle. This CDR3 region has 14 residues.

The CDR3 DNA sequence: TGTGCCAGCGGTGAGGGTGATTCACCCCTCCACTTT. This sequence encodes CASGEGDSPLHF. The genes are TRBV7-9 and TRBJ1-6; D is ambiguous. Germline-derived CDR1 and CDR2 are SEHNR and FQNEAQ (reference sequence). This CDR3 is built from 12 residues. The V end lost 8 bases, the J end lost 8 bases, and 10 bases lay between the germline ends. Full variable domain (outside the CDR3, taken from reference TRBV7-9 and TRBJ1-6): DTGVSQNPRHKITKRGQNVTFRCDPISEHNRLYWYRQTLGQGPEFLTYFQNEAQLEKSRLLSDRFSAERPKGSFSTLEIQRTEQGDSAMYLCASGEGDSPLHFGNGTRLTVT.

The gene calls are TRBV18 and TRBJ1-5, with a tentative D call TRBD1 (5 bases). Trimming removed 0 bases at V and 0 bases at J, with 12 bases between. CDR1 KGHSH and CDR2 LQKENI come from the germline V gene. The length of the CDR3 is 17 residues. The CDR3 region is CASSPPGTPASNQPQHF. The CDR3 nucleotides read TGTGCCAGCTCACCACCGGGGACCCCGGCTAGCAATCAGCCCCAGCATTTT.